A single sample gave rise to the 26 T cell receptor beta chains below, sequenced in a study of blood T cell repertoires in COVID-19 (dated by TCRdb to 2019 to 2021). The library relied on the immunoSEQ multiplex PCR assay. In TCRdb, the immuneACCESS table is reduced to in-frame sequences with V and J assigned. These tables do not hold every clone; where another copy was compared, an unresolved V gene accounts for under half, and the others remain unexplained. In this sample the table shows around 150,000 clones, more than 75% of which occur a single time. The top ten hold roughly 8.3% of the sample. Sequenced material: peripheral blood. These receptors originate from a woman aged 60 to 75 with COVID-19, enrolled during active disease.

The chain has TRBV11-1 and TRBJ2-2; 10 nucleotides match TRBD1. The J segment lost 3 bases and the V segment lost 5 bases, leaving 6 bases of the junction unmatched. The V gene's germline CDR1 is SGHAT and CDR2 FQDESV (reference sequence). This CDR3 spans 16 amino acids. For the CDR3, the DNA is TGTGCCAGCAGCCGAGGGACAGGGGTTCACACCGGGGAGCTGTTTTTT. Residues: CASSRGTGVHTGELFF.

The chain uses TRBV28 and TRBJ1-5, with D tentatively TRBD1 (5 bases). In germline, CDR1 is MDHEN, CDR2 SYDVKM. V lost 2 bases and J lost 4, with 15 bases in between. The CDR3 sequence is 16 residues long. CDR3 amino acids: CASSLGAGLRNQPQHF. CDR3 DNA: TGTGCCAGCAGTTTAGGGGCAGGGTTGAGGAATCAGCCCCAGCATTTT.

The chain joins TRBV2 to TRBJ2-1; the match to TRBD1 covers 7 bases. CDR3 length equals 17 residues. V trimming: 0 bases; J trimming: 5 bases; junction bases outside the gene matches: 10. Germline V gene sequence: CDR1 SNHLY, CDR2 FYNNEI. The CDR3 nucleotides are TGTGCCAGCAGTGAAGCGTACAGACAGGGCCCCAACAATGAGCAGTTCTTC. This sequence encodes CASSEAYRQGPNNEQFF.

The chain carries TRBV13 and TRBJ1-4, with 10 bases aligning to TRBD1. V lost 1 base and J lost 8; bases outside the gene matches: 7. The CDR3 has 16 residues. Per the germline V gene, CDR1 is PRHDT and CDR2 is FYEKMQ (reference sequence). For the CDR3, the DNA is TGTGCCAGCAGCTTAGACTCCGGGACAGGGGTCGAAAAACTGTTTTTT. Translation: CASSLDSGTGVEKLFF.

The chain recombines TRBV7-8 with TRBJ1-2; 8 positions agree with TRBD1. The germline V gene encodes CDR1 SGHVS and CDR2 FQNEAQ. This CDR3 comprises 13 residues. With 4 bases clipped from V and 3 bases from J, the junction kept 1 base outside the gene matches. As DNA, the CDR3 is TGTGCCAGCAGCTCGGACAGGGACTATGGCTACACCTTC. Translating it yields CASSSDRDYGYTF.

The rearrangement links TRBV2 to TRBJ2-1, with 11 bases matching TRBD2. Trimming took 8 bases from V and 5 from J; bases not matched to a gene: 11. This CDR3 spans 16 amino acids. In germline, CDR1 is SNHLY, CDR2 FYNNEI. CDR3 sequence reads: CASLTFPGLADNEQFF. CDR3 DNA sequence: TGTGCCAGCTTAACTTTTCCGGGACTAGCGGACAATGAGCAGTTCTTC.

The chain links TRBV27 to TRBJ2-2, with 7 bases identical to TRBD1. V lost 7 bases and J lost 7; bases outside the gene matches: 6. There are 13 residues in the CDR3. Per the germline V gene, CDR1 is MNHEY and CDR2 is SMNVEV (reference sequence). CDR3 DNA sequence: TGTGCCAGCAACAAACAGGGGATCGGGGAGCTGTTTTTT. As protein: CASNKQGIGELFF.

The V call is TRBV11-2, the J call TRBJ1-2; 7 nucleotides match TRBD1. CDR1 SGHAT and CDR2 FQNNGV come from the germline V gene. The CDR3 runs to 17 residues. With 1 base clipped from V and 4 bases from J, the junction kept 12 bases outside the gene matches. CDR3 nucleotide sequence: TGTGCCAGCAGCTTAGTGGTGTCAGGGGGTTCCTCCTATGGCTACACCTTC. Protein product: CASSLVVSGGSSYGYTF.

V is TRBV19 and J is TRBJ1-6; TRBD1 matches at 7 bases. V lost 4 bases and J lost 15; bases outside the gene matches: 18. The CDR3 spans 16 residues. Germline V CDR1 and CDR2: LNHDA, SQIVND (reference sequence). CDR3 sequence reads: CASSKKRTGVNSSLHF. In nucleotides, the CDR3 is TGTGCCAGTAGTAAAAAAAGGACAGGCGTAAATTCAAGCCTCCACTTT.

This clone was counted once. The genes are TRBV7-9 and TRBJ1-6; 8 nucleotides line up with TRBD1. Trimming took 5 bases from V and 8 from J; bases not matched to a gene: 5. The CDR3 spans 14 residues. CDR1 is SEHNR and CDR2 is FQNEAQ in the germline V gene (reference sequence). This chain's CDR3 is CASSPRGRDSPLHF. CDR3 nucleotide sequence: TGTGCCAGCAGCCCCAGGGGGCGTGATTCACCCCTCCACTTT.

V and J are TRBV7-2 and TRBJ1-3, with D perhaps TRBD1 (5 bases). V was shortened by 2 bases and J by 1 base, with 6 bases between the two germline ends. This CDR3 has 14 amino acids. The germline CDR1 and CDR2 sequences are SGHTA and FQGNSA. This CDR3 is CASSLHRSGNTIYF. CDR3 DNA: TGTGCCAGCAGCTTACACAGGTCTGGAAACACCATATATTTT.

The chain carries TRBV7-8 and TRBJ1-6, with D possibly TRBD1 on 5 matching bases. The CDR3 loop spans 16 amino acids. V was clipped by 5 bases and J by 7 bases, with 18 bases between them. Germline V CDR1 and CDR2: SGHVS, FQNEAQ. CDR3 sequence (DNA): TGTGCCAGCAGCCCCCCCCTGCAGGGAAGAAATTCACCCCTCCACTTT. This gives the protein CASSPPLQGRNSPLHF.

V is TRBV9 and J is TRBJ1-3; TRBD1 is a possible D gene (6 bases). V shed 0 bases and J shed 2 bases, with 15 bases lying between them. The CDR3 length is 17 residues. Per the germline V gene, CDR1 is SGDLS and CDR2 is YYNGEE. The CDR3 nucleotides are TGTGCCAGCAGCGTAGGCAGTCGGGGGGCGACTGGAAACACCATATATTTT. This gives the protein CASSVGSRGATGNTIYF. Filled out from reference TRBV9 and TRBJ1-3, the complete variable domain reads DSGVTQTPKHLITATGQRVTLRCSPRSGDLSVYWYQQSLDQGLQFLIQYYNGEERAKGNILERFSAQQFPDLHSELNLSSLELGDSALYFCASSVGSRGATGNTIYFGEGSWLTVV.

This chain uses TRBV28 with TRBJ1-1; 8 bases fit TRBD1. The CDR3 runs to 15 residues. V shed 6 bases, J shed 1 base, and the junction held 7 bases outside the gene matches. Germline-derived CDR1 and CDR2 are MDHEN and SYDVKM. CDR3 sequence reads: CASRTAGTGNTEAFF. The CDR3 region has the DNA TGTGCCAGCAGAACCGCCGGGACAGGGAACACTGAAGCTTTCTTT.

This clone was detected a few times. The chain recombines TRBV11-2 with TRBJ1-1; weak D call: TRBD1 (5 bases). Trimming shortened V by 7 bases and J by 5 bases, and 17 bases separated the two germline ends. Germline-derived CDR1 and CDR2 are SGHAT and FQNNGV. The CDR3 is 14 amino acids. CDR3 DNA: TGTGCCAGCACCCGACAGAGCTTAATTACTGAAGCTTTCTTT. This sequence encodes CASTRQSLITEAFF.

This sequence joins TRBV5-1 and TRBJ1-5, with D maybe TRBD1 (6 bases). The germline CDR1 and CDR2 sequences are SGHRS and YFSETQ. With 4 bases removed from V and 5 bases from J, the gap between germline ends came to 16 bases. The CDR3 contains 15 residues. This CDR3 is CASSLRTDAYQPQHF. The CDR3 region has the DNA TGCGCCAGCAGCCTTCGGACAGATGCCTATCAGCCCCAGCATTTT.

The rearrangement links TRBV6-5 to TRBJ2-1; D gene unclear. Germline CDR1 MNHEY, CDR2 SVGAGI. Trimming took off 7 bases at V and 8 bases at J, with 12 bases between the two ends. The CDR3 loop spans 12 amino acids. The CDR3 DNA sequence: TGTGCCAGCACCCAGAAGATCGATGAGCAGTTCTTC. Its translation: CASTQKIDEQFF.

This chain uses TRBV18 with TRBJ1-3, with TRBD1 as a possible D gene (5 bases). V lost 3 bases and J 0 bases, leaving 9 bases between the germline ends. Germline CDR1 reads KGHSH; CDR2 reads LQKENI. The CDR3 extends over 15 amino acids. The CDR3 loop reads CASSPDIHSGNTIYF. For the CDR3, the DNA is TGTGCCAGCTCACCGGACATACACTCTGGAAACACCATATATTTT.

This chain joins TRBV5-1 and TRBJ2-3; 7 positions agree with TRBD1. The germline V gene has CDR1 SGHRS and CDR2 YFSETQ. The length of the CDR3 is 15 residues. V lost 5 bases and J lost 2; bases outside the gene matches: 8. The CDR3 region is CASRQGSMDTDTQYF. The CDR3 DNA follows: TGCGCCAGCAGACAGGGGTCTATGGACACAGATACGCAGTATTTT. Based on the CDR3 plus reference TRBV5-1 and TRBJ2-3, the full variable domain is KAGVTQTPRYLIKTRGQQVTLSCSPISGHRSVSWYQQTPGQGLQFLFEYFSETQRNKGNFPGRFSGRQFSNSRSEMNVSTLELGDSALYLCASRQGSMDTDTQYFGPGTRLTVL.

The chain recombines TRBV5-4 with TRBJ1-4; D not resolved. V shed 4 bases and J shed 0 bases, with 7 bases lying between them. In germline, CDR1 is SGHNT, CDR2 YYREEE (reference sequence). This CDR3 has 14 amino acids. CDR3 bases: TGTGCCAGCAGCCAGTCTGCAACTAATGAAAAACTGTTTTTT. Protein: CASSQSATNEKLFF.

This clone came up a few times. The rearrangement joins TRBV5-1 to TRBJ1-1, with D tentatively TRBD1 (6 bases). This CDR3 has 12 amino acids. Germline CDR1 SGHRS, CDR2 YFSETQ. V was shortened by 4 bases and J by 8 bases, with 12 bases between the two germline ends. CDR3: CASSIGQGEAFF. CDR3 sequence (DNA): TGCGCCAGCAGCATCGGGCAGGGGGAAGCTTTCTTT.

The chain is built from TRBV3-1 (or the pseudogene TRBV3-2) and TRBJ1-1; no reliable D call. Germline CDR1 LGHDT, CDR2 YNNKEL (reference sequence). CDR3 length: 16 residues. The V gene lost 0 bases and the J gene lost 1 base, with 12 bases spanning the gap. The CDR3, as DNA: TGTGCCAGCAGCCAAGACGTAGGCGCGGGGAACACTGAAGCTTTCTTT. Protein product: CASSQDVGAGNTEAFF.

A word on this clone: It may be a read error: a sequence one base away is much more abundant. DNA for the CDR3: TGTGCCAGCAGGACAGGGAGCAATCAGCCCCAGCATTTT. Protein: CASRTGSNQPQHF. This chain links TRBV6-5 with TRBJ1-5; 7 bases map to TRBD1. Germline CDR1 and CDR2: MNHEY and SVGAGI. The CDR3 spans 13 residues. The V gene end was trimmed by 6 bases and the J gene end by 1 base; junction bases not matched to a gene: 0.

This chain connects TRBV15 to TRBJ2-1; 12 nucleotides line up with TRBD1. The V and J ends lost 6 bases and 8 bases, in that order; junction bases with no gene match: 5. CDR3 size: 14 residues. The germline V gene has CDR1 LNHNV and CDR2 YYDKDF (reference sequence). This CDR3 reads CATRRDRGRDEQFF. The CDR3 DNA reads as TGTGCCACCAGGAGGGACAGGGGGCGGGATGAGCAGTTCTTC.

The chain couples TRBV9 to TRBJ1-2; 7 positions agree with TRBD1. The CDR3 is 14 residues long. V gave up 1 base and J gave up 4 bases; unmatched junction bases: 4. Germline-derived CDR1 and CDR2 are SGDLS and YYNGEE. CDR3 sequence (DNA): TGTGCCAGCAGCGTAAGTCAGGGGGGCTATGGCTACACCTTC. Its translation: CASSVSQGGYGYTF.

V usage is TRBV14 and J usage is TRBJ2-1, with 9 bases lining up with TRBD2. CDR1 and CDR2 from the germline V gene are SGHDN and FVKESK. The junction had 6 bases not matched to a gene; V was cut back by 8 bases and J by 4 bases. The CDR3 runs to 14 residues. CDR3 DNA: TGTGCCAGCGGAAAACTAGCGGGTTACAATGAGCAGTTCTTC. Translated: CASGKLAGYNEQFF.